The next 7 T cell receptor beta chains were all read from a single sample in a study of cytomegalovirus exposure and HLA in healthy donors. Use of 60 Vbeta and 13 Jbeta primers characterized the PCR. Measured with immunoSEQ multiplex PCR; TCRdb has only the in-frame clones, and not every one. This sample has about 160,000 clones, with 87% found just once. The sequenced sample was PBMCs. The receptors were sampled from a woman in her twenties or thirties in good health and CMV-seronegative.

The genes are TRBV19 and TRBJ2-1; TRBD2 aligns across 9 bases. The CDR3 length is 13 residues. The V segment lost 4 bases and the J segment 12 bases; nucleotides outside the gene matches: 7. Germline V gene lookup returns CDR1 LNHDA and CDR2 SQIVND (reference sequence). CDR3 in amino acids: CASSSQLAGPQFF. DNA for the CDR3: TGTGCCAGTAGTAGCCAGCTAGCGGGGCCGCAGTTCTTC.

The rearrangement links TRBV6-6 to TRBJ2-1, with D possibly being TRBD2 (5 bases). The V gene's germline CDR1 is MNHNY and CDR2 SVGAGI (reference sequence). Trimming cost V 2 bases and J 9 bases, with 14 bases left between them. The CDR3 totals 14 residues. The DNA of the CDR3 is TGTGCCAGCAGTTACGGTCTAGCTGGGAGTGAGCAGTTCTTC. It is translated as CASSYGLAGSEQFF.

The chain links TRBV5-1 to TRBJ2-1, with 7 nucleotides matching TRBD1. The germline gives CDR1 SGHRS, CDR2 YFSETQ. Trimming removed 2 bases from V and 6 bases from J; junction bases left unmatched: 5. This CDR3 spans 14 amino acids. For the CDR3, the DNA is TGCGCCAGCAGCTTCCGGCAGGGGGTCAATGAGCAGTTCTTC. As protein: CASSFRQGVNEQFF.

The chain is built from TRBV6-5 and TRBJ2-2, with D possibly TRBD2 on 5 matching bases. This CDR3 comprises 16 residues. V lost 2 bases to trimming and J lost 2 bases, with 12 bases between them. Germline-derived CDR1 and CDR2 are MNHEY and SVGAGI. This CDR3 is CASSYSRLSNTGELFF. The CDR3 bases are TGTGCCAGCAGTTACAGCCGACTATCTAACACCGGGGAGCTGTTTTTT.

In this sample, this clone turned up a few times. This chain connects TRBV5-1 to TRBJ2-1, with D tentatively TRBD2 (6 bases). Germline V gene lookup returns CDR1 SGHRS and CDR2 YFSETQ. The V end was cut by 2 bases, the J end by 7 bases, with 13 bases between. This CDR3 region has 14 residues. The CDR3 coding sequence is TGCGCCAGCAGCTTACCGGGAGCGGAGAATGAGCAGTTCTTC. Encoded protein: CASSLPGAENEQFF.

The rearrangement links TRBV7-8 to TRBJ1-1, with 8 positions matching TRBD1. The length of the CDR3 is 15 residues. V shed 3 bases and J 1 base; nucleotides not matched to a gene: 4. Germline V CDR1 and CDR2: SGHVS, FQNEAQ. The CDR3 region has the DNA TGTGCCAGCAGCTTTCCCGGGACAGGGAACACTGAAGCTTTCTTT. Protein: CASSFPGTGNTEAFF.

The CDR3 spells CASRPTGGAGNTIYF. CDR3 in DNA: TGTGCCAGCAGGCCGACAGGGGGAGCTGGAAACACCATATATTTT. The chain is built from TRBV7-2 and TRBJ1-3, with 9 nucleotides matching TRBD1. The CDR3 has 15 amino acids. V shed 6 bases and J 2 bases; nucleotides not matched to a gene: 5. CDR1 is SGHTA, CDR2 FQGNSA, per germline.